The 16 T cell receptor beta chains reported below all come from one sample, sequenced in a study of cytomegalovirus exposure and HLA in healthy donors. PCR used 60 Vbeta primers and 13 Jbeta primers. Assay: immunoSEQ multiplex PCR; the TCRdb copy retains only in-frame clones and omits some. The table has under 200,000 clones, around 80% seen once; the top ten hold roughly 8%. The sample taken for sequencing was PBMCs. The origin of the receptors is a woman aged 40 to 49 in good health and CMV-seropositive.

The genes are TRBV29-1 and TRBJ2-1; 9 bases align to TRBD2. The CDR3 runs to 15 residues. Germline V CDR1 and CDR2: SQVTM, ANQGSEA. The junction had 7 bases not matched to a gene; V was cut back by 2 bases and J by 5 bases. The CDR3 nucleotides are TGCAGCGTTGAAAGTCGGACTAGCGCTGACAATGAGCAGTTCTTC. Translating gives CSVESRTSADNEQFF.

This CDR3 is CASSLRGQGRRETQYF. The CDR3 DNA sequence: TGTGCCAGCAGCCTCCGAGGACAGGGGCGGCGAGAGACCCAGTACTTC. This rearrangement joins TRBV9 to TRBJ2-5; TRBD1 matches at 9 bases. Per the germline V gene, CDR1 is SGDLS and CDR2 is YYNGEE. V trimming: 4 bases; J trimming: 4 bases; junction bases outside the gene matches: 11. The CDR3 is 16 residues long. The full variable domain, with the rest looked up from reference TRBV9 and TRBJ2-5, is DSGVTQTPKHLITATGQRVTLRCSPRSGDLSVYWYQQSLDQGLQFLIQYYNGEERAKGNILERFSAQQFPDLHSELNLSSLELGDSALYFCASSLRGQGRRETQYFGPGTRLLVL.

The V call is TRBV27, the J call TRBJ2-1; D is possibly TRBD1 (6 bases). V lost 5 bases and J 4 bases, leaving 18 bases between the germline ends. The CDR3 contains 16 residues. Per the germline V gene, CDR1 is MNHEY and CDR2 is SMNVEV (reference sequence). The CDR3 DNA reads as TGTGCCAGCAGTCCCCTTCGACAGGCCTTATACAATGAGCAGTTCTTC. The encoded protein is CASSPLRQALYNEQFF.

The chain links TRBV19 to TRBJ2-1; 7 bases fit TRBD1. Unmatched junction bases numbered 6, after V lost 10 bases and J lost 9 bases. The germline V gene has CDR1 LNHDA and CDR2 SQIVND (reference sequence). The length of the CDR3 is 11 residues. The CDR3 sequence is CATYRGIEQFF. The CDR3 region has the DNA TGTGCCACCTACAGGGGAATTGAGCAGTTCTTC.

The chain uses TRBV6-5 and TRBJ2-1; D is unclear. Germline assignment: CDR1 MNHEY and CDR2 SVGAGI. The V end lost 0 bases, the J end lost 0 bases, and 3 bases lay between the germline ends. The CDR3 has 14 residues. DNA for the CDR3: TGTGCCAGCAGTTACTCGCGCTCCTACAATGAGCAGTTCTTC. Translating it yields CASSYSRSYNEQFF.

The gene calls are TRBV19 and TRBJ2-7; TRBD1 aligns across 9 bases. V was pared by 6 bases and J by 3 bases, with 6 bases of the junction left unmatched. The V gene's germline CDR1 is LNHDA and CDR2 SQIVND (reference sequence). The CDR3 totals 14 residues. The CDR3 loop is CASSSGTGCYEQYF. DNA of the CDR3: TGTGCCAGTAGCTCCGGGACAGGGTGCTACGAGCAGTACTTC.

This sequence joins TRBV6-5 and TRBJ2-5; the match to TRBD1 covers 10 bases. The CDR3 runs 14 residues. Germline V gene lookup returns CDR1 MNHEY and CDR2 SVGAGI. The J segment lost 2 bases and the V segment lost 5 bases, leaving 2 bases of the junction unmatched. The CDR3 nucleotides read TGTGCCAGCAGTAGGGACAGGGGTCAAGAGACCCAGTACTTC. This translates into CASSRDRGQETQYF.

CDR3 sequence (DNA): TGTGCCAGCAGCTTAATTACACCGGGACTAGCGGGAGAGCATGCCGAGCAGTACTTC. As protein: CASSLITPGLAGEHAEQYF. J is TRBJ2-7 and V is TRBV27; 14 bases map to TRBD2. This CDR3 spans 19 amino acids. With 6 bases clipped from V and 6 bases from J, the junction kept 19 bases outside the gene matches. CDR1 MNHEY and CDR2 SMNVEV come from the germline V gene (reference sequence).

This chain joins TRBV2 and TRBJ2-7, with D possibly being TRBD1 (6 bases). The CDR3 covers 12 residues. Trimming left V 10 bases short and J 2 bases short, with 12 bases between. Germline V CDR1 and CDR2: SNHLY, FYNNEI. The CDR3 nucleotides read TGTGCCACCCGGCAGGGGACCTACGAGCAGTACTTC. It codes for CATRQGTYEQYF.

The chain couples TRBV27 to TRBJ1-2; 7 nucleotides match TRBD1. The CDR3 consists of 13 residues. In germline, CDR1 is MNHEY, CDR2 SMNVEV (reference sequence). V shed 2 bases, J shed 4 bases, and the junction held 1 base outside the gene matches. CDR3 residues: CASSLRTGYGYTF. The CDR3 region has the DNA TGTGCCAGCAGTTTAAGGACAGGCTATGGCTACACCTTC.

The chain employs TRBV2 and TRBJ1-1; TRBD1 might be the D (5 bases). The CDR3 length is 13 residues. Germline V gene data show CDR1 as SNHLY and CDR2 as FYNNEI. V shed 4 bases and J shed 6 bases, with 12 bases lying between them. This chain's CDR3 is CASSVRAPPEAFF. The CDR3, as DNA: TGTGCCAGCAGTGTCAGGGCCCCCCCTGAAGCTTTCTTT.

V usage is TRBV4-2 and J usage is TRBJ1-5; tentatively, D is TRBD1 (5 bases). Trimming left V 5 bases short and J 6 bases short, with 23 bases between. This CDR3 has 17 residues. Germline V CDR1 and CDR2: LGHNA, YNFKEQ. CDR3: CASSNKNAGLGGQPQHF. CDR3 nucleotide sequence: TGTGCCAGCAGCAACAAAAATGCGGGGCTTGGGGGTCAGCCCCAGCATTTT.

V is TRBV30 and J is TRBJ2-5; the match to TRBD2 covers 11 bases. From germline, CDR1 is GTSNPN and CDR2 SVGIG (reference sequence). The trim removed 3 bases at V and 2 bases at J, leaving 2 bases unmatched. The CDR3 contains 14 residues. The CDR3 sequence is CAWRLAGEQETQYF. The CDR3 DNA sequence: TGTGCCTGGAGACTAGCGGGGGAACAAGAGACCCAGTACTTC.

The chain has TRBV2 and TRBJ2-7; TRBD1 aligns across 10 bases. This CDR3 comprises 14 residues. Germline CDR1 SNHLY, CDR2 FYNNEI. The trim removed 6 bases at V and 0 bases at J, leaving 2 bases unmatched. CDR3 sequence: CASRRTGGSYEQYF. CDR3 coding DNA: TGTGCCAGCAGGAGGACAGGGGGCTCCTACGAGCAGTACTTC.

A word on this clone: Relative to the germline gene, one junction end is altered; a read error may explain this. The same CDR3 arises from other DNA sequences in this sample as well. The CDR3 spells CASSPWGGKNGYTF. The CDR3 nucleotides read TGTGCCAGCAGCCCCTGGGGGGGGAAGAATGGCTACACCTTT. The chain joins TRBV5-4 to TRBJ1-2, with D maybe TRBD1 (5 bases). In germline, CDR1 is SGHNT, CDR2 YYREEE (reference sequence). The CDR3 has 14 residues.

CDR3 DNA: TGTGCCAGCAGTTTACCCCAGGGGATGGACTATGGCTACACCTTC. Encoded protein: CASSLPQGMDYGYTF. This sequence joins TRBV28 and TRBJ1-2; possible D gene TRBD1, 6 bases. The germline gives CDR1 MDHEN, CDR2 SYDVKM. The V and J ends lost 2 bases and 3 bases respectively, with 13 bases between them. This CDR3 has 15 amino acids.